This TCR beta chain came from a study of T cell changes during pregnancy in multiple sclerosis. TCRdb keeps only in-frame clones here, not all; method: immunoSEQ multiplex PCR. Among 90,000 to 95,000 clones listed, 90% to 95% were seen once. CDR3 length: 14 residues. The germline V and J ends were trimmed by 4 bases and 7 bases, with 13 bases remaining between them. Germline values: CDR1 KGHSH, CDR2 LQKENI. The sequences come from peripheral blood, collected in the third trimester of pregnancy. The chain recombines TRBV18 with TRBJ1-4; D gene uncertain. The clonotype comes from a female donor with multiple sclerosis, enrolled in a pregnancy study. In DNA, the CDR3 is TGTGCCAGCTCACAGACTCCTCCCGGTGAAAAACTGTTTTTT. Its translation is CASSQTPPGEKLFF.